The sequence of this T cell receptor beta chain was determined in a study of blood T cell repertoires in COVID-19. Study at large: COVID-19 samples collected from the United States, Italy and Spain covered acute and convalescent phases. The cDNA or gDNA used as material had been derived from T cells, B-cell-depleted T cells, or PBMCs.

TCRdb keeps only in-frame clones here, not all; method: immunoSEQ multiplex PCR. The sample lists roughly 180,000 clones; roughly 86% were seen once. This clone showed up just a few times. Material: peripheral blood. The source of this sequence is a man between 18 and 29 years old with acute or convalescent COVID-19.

The CDR3 nucleotides read TGTGCCAGCAGCCGCGGGAACACCGGGGAGCTGTTTTTT. It encodes CASSRGNTGELFF. This sequence joins TRBV4-2 and TRBJ2-2, with D unresolved. Germline V gene lookup returns CDR1 LGHNA and CDR2 YNFKEQ. The CDR3 is made up of 13 amino acids. The germline V and J ends were trimmed by 4 bases and 1 base, with 4 bases remaining between them.